These T cell receptor beta chains were read from a single sample in a study of blood T cell repertoires in COVID-19. Measured with immunoSEQ multiplex PCR; TCRdb has only the in-frame clones, and not every one. This sample has 180,000 or so clones, with about 85% found just once. Sequencing was done on a sample of peripheral blood. The source of these receptors is a woman aged 60-70 years with acute or convalescent COVID-19. Each CDR3 is given with its conserved first and last residue. Each record gives: D gene, V gene, clone size, J gene, CDR3 protein, CDR3 DNA. D genes are given only for firm matches. Some rows have no size entry. The others give once, few or many, or a class for an expanded clone.

TRBD2	TRBV4-2	.	TRBJ2-5	CASSQEGTSGTQYF	TGTGCCAGCAGCCAAGAAGGGACTAGCGGGACCCAGTACTTC
.	TRBV5-5	once	TRBJ1-3	CASSLEGPPIRSGNTIYF	TGTGCCAGCAGCCTGGAGGGGCCACCCATTCGCTCTGGAAACACCATATATTTT
TRBD1	TRBV6-5	.	TRBJ1-6	CASSYSTGGWNSPLHF	TGTGCCAGCAGTTACTCGACAGGGGGATGGAATTCACCCCTCCACTTT
.	TRBV7-9	.	TRBJ1-1	CASSLGGGGERTEAFF	TGTGCCAGCAGCTTAGGAGGCGGGGGAGAACGCACTGAAGCTTTCTTT
TRBD1	TRBV5-1	once	TRBJ1-2	CASSKDTGAYGYTF	TGCGCCAGCAGCAAGGACACAGGGGCCTATGGCTACACCTTC
.	TRBV3-1/TRBV3-2	.	TRBJ1-2	CASSSRTTGDYGYTF	TGTGCCAGCAGCTCGCGGACAACGGGGGACTATGGCTACACCTTC
TRBD2	TRBV27	.	TRBJ2-1	CASSLGGRVINEQFF	TGTGCCAGCAGTTTAGGCGGGAGGGTAATCAATGAGCAGTTCTTC
.	TRBV3-1/TRBV3-2	.	TRBJ2-5	CASSPRVSVEQTQYF	TGTGCCAGCAGCCCGAGGGTCAGCGTGGAACAGACCCAGTACTTC
TRBD1	TRBV28	.	TRBJ1-2	CASSRRTGAMRGYTF	TGTGCCAGCAGTAGGCGTACAGGGGCCATGAGGGGCTACACCTTC
.	TRBV28	.	TRBJ2-1	CASSATSVGKDEQFF	TGTGCCAGCAGTGCGACTAGTGTAGGAAAGGATGAGCAGTTCTTC
.	TRBV6-5	.	TRBJ1-1	CASSLAEGAFF	TGTGCCAGCAGTTTAGCTGAAGGAGCTTTCTTT
.	TRBV19	.	TRBJ1-4	CASSIASNEKLFF	TGTGCCAGTAGTATAGCATCTAATGAAAAACTGTTTTTT
TRBD2	TRBV7-9	.	TRBJ2-3	CASSLISGSKDTQYF	TGTGCCAGCAGCTTAATTAGCGGGAGTAAGGATACGCAGTATTTT